The 18 T cell receptor beta chains below were found in one sample sequenced in a study of T-cell memory formation after mild COVID-19. TCRdb re-analysed the 5' RACE reads in MiXCR, keeping a single row per CDR3 protein. The repertoire holds 180,000 or so distinct CDR3 sequences, with more than 9% as singletons. The sequenced sample was PBMCs or a T cell subset sorted from them (not recorded which). The receptors here all came from a man aged 18 to 29 who had mild COVID-19 (a few samples of this study predate the infection). Cell type and time point are not known.

This clonotype has ten or more counts. The chain has TRBV12-3 or TRBV12-4 and TRBJ1-6; perhaps TRBD1 as D (5 bases). The V gene lost 5 bases and the J gene lost 2 bases, with 7 bases spanning the gap. The CDR3 consists of 14 residues. CDR3 sequence reads: CASSQDTYNSPLHF. CDR3 bases: TGTGCCAGCAGTCAGGACACCTATAATTCACCCCTCCACTTT.

The chain recombines TRBV7-2 with TRBJ2-1; D not resolved. This CDR3 is 14 amino acids long. Trimming pared 5 bases from V and 4 bases from J, leaving 12 bases between. Per the germline V gene, CDR1 is SGHTA and CDR2 is FQGNSA. CDR3 nucleotides: TGTGCCAGCAGCCCTGGTGGACCTTACAATGAGCAGTTCTTC. Its protein is CASSPGGPYNEQFF.

CDR3 protein: CASRLSQNTEAFF. DNA for the CDR3: TGTGCCAGCAGGCTGTCGCAGAACACTGAAGCTTTCTTT. The rearrangement joins TRBV5-4 to TRBJ1-1; D uncertain. This CDR3 has 13 residues. Trimming left V 5 bases short and J 1 base short, with 9 bases between. Germline assignment: CDR1 SGHNT and CDR2 YYREEE (reference sequence). Based on the CDR3 plus reference TRBV5-4 and TRBJ1-1, the full variable domain is ETGVTQSPTHLIKTRGQQVTLRCSSQSGHNTVSWYQQALGQGPQFIFQYYREEENGRGNFPPRFSGLQFPNYSSELNVNALELDDSALYLCASRLSQNTEAFFGQGTRLTVV.

This chain joins TRBV19 and TRBJ1-2, with D possibly TRBD1 on 5 matching bases. CDR1 and CDR2 from the germline V gene are LNHDA and SQIVND (reference sequence). This CDR3 contains 12 residues. The V end was cut by 5 bases, the J end by 12 bases, with 16 bases between. Here the CDR3 DNA reads TGTGCCAGTAGTTTACTCGGACAAGGACACACCTTC. Translation gives CASSLLGQGHTF.

This clonotype came up a few times. The rearrangement joins TRBV2 to TRBJ1-5; D is perhaps TRBD1 (6 bases). Deletions cut 6 bases from V and 0 bases from J, with 15 bases between. From germline, CDR1 is SNHLY and CDR2 FYNNEI. This CDR3 has 16 residues. The CDR3: CASRFDRSYSNQPQHF. The CDR3 DNA is TGTGCCAGCAGATTCGACAGGTCTTATAGCAATCAGCCCCAGCATTTT.

This clonotype was detected a few times. This chain's CDR3 is CASSSDSISGELFF. DNA of the CDR3: TGTGCCAGCAGCTCAGACAGCATTTCCGGGGAGCTGTTTTTT. The chain employs TRBV7-9 and TRBJ2-2; D might be TRBD1 (5 bases). This CDR3 is 14 amino acids long. Germline V gene lookup returns CDR1 SEHNR and CDR2 FQNEAQ (reference sequence). Trimming removed 4 bases from V and 6 bases from J, with 12 bases in between.

Many counts were recorded for this clonotype. This chain links TRBV11-2 with TRBJ1-1; weak D call: TRBD1 (5 bases). The CDR3 is 13 amino acids. Trimming cost V 6 bases and J 13 bases, with 21 bases left between them. Per the germline V gene, CDR1 is SGHAT and CDR2 is FQNNGV. CDR3 loop: CASRATLQGLVFF. CDR3 DNA: TGTGCCAGCAGGGCCACTCTTCAGGGTCTAGTTTTCTTT.

This clonotype has only a few counts. This sequence joins TRBV5-1 and TRBJ2-7; D might be TRBD2 (6 bases). CDR3 size: 13 residues. Germline CDR1 is SGHRS and CDR2 is YFSETQ. Trimming pared 5 bases from V and 2 bases from J, leaving 11 bases between. CDR3 sequence: CASSTGDTYEQYF. CDR3 nucleotides: TGCGCCAGCAGTACGGGGGATACCTACGAGCAGTACTTC.

The rearrangement links TRBV15 to TRBJ1-5; maybe TRBD1 (5 bases). Germline assignment: CDR1 LNHNV and CDR2 YYDKDF (reference sequence). The CDR3 has 15 amino acids. V was trimmed by 0 bases and J by 3 bases, leaving 9 bases between them. This CDR3 is CATSRDIGANQPQHF. The CDR3 DNA follows: TGTGCCACCAGCAGAGATATAGGGGCCAATCAGCCCCAGCATTTT. Filled out from reference TRBV15 and TRBJ1-5, the complete variable domain reads DAMVIQNPRYQVTQFGKPVTLSCSQTLNHNVMYWYQQKSSQAPKLLFHYYDKDFNNEADTPDNFQSRRPNTSFCFLDIRSPGLGDTAMYLCATSRDIGANQPQHFGDGTRLSIL.

This clonotype was observed a few times. The chain has TRBV5-1 and TRBJ2-5; D remains unclear. The CDR3 totals 14 residues. The V and J ends lost 0 bases and 0 bases respectively, with 6 bases between them. Per the germline V gene, CDR1 is SGHRS and CDR2 is YFSETQ. CDR3 region: CASSLAGYQETQYF. In nucleotides, the CDR3 is TGCGCCAGCAGCTTGGCCGGGTACCAAGAGACCCAGTACTTC.

The chain employs TRBV9 and TRBJ2-3, with 10 nucleotides matching TRBD2. V shed 3 bases, J shed 3 bases, and the junction held 13 bases outside the gene matches. Germline assignment: CDR1 SGDLS and CDR2 YYNGEE. The CDR3 has 18 residues. In DNA, the CDR3 is TGTGCCAGCAGCGCCGCTCTCGTAGCGGGGGGATTTACAGATACGCAGTATTTT. This sequence encodes CASSAALVAGGFTDTQYF.

This clonotype was detected only a few times. The V gene is TRBV5-1, the J gene TRBJ1-5, with D hard to call. Germline V gene lookup returns CDR1 SGHRS and CDR2 YFSETQ. Trimming left V 4 bases short and J 4 bases short, with 12 bases between. CDR3 size: 14 residues. The CDR3 DNA reads as TGCGCCAGCAGCCCCCTGGGCGGGAATCAGCCCCAGCATTTT. Translation: CASSPLGGNQPQHF.

This clonotype occurred a few times. The chain employs TRBV20-1 and TRBJ2-3; D is unresolved. Trimming removed 0 bases from V and 6 bases from J, with 10 bases in between. Germline loops: CDR1 DFQATT, CDR2 SNEGSKA (reference sequence). The CDR3 has 13 amino acids. CDR3 nucleotide sequence: TGCAGTGCTAGAGATATCCAGGTCGATACGCAGTATTTT. Translated: CSARDIQVDTQYF.

This clonotype has just a few counts. The rearrangement links TRBV5-1 to TRBJ1-1; D might be TRBD1 (5 bases). The CDR3 length is 13 residues. Between the trimmed V and J ends, which lost 6 bases and 0 bases, there was a span of 9 bases. Germline loops: CDR1 SGHRS, CDR2 YFSETQ. CDR3 nucleotide sequence: TGCGCCAGCAATGGGGGATTGAACACTGAAGCTTTCTTT. Its translation: CASNGGLNTEAFF.

The chain combines TRBV14 with TRBJ2-5, with D maybe TRBD1 (6 bases). V lost 4 bases to trimming and J lost 4 bases, with 10 bases between them. This CDR3 comprises 13 residues. Germline lookup yields CDR1 SGHDN and CDR2 FVKESK. The CDR3 sequence: CASSLGHGETQYF. The DNA of the CDR3 is TGTGCCAGCAGCCTGGGACACGGAGAGACCCAGTACTTC.

The gene calls are TRBV2 and TRBJ2-3; D not resolved. CDR1 and CDR2 (germline): SNHLY, FYNNEI. The ends were cut back, 5 bases at V and 1 base at J, with 13 bases in the middle. This CDR3 has 15 residues. The CDR3 sequence: CASSTVGSRTDTQYF. The CDR3 DNA follows: TGTGCCAGCAGTACGGTCGGGTCTCGCACAGATACGCAGTATTTT.

This clonotype was observed a few times. V usage is TRBV5-1 and J usage is TRBJ2-3, with 8 bases that match TRBD2. The germline V gene has CDR1 SGHRS and CDR2 YFSETQ. V lost 1 base and J lost 5; bases outside the gene matches: 9. The CDR3 spans 16 residues. The CDR3 reads CASSLLIGGAIDTQYF. The CDR3 coding sequence is TGCGCCAGCAGCTTGTTGATCGGGGGGGCTATAGATACGCAGTATTTT.

The chain joins TRBV20-1 to TRBJ2-5, with D uncertain. Between the trimmed V and J ends, which lost 7 bases and 5 bases, there was a span of 17 bases. The CDR3 covers 13 residues. Germline V gives CDR1 DFQATT, CDR2 SNEGSKA (reference sequence). CDR3 nucleotide sequence: TGCAGTGGTCGTCCCCTTAGTTTGGAGACCCAGTACTTC. This gives the protein CSGRPLSLETQYF.